This T cell receptor beta chain was observed in a study of CD4 T cells in relation to SARS-CoV-2 and coronaviruses. Study overall: Of the patients, about 8 were male, a few female, two Hispanic. Points from the study as a whole: This crossreactivity analysis covered spike protein alone, no other viral proteins.

Per germline, CDR1 SGHRS and CDR2 YFSETQ. The CDR3 loop spans 15 amino acids. V shed 1 base and J 2 bases; nucleotides not matched to a gene: 3. Assay used: immunoSEQ multiplex PCR; TCRdb lists only in-frame clones, some missing. The table lists tens of thousands of clones, roughly 90% of them singletons. In its sample, this clone was seen once. What it binds is not known. V gene TRBV5-1 combines with J gene TRBJ2-5; 9 bases line up with TRBD2. The sequence was obtained from an adult with COVID-19. The sample was memory CD4+ T cells from PBMCs. The CDR3 DNA reads TGCGCCAGCAGCTTGTTCCTAGCGGGGCAAGAGACCCAGTACTTC. Protein product: CASSLFLAGQETQYF.